This is a list of T cell receptor beta chains from one sample in a study of blood T cell repertoires in COVID-19. The method was immunoSEQ multiplex PCR; TCRdb's version includes in-frame clones alone and lacks a portion of them. The repertoire includes about 100,000 clones, 90% to 95% of them detected once, and roughly 1.9% sits in the top ten. Sequencing input: peripheral blood. The receptors were gathered from a man aged 50-59 years with active COVID-19. CDR3s include the opening cysteine and the closing phenylalanine or tryptophan.

V,CDR3
TRBV14,CASSQDSETQYF
TRBV24-1,CATSDSLGLDEQFF
TRBV5-1,CASSEGQAGTDTQYF
TRBV12-3/TRBV12-4,CASTGHNEQFF
TRBV19,CASSIAPWADQETQYF
TRBV6-5,CASSYGTGQETQYF
TRBV2,CASSRIQLPYGYTF
TRBV7-2,CASSLMGLAGDTQYF
TRBV11-3,CASSYRDRGLNEQFF
TRBV25-1,CASSAGTAASGYTF
TRBV6-5,CASSYSGSANQPQHF
TRBV4-1,CASSQEGGAVATDTQYF
TRBV7-9,CASSLDRGQPQHF
TRBV5-3,CARSEQGNYEKLFF
TRBV5-1,CASSLVEGRMNTEAFF
TRBV5-4,CASRGQLNTEAFF
TRBV5-6,CASSPGGGGGADTQYF
TRBV5-6,CASSKLETQYF
TRBV28,CASRTSVLAKNIQYF
TRBV6-5,CASSFSGEETQYF
TRBV7-9,CASSPGTGDPSNQPQHF
TRBV2,CASSVRGGYNYGYTF
TRBV5-1,CASSFLLAGSTDTQYF
TRBV5-5,CASREGMSSYNEQFF
TRBV6-5,CASSLRARNTEAFF
TRBV4-1,CASSQEIVRAGGELFF
TRBV27,CASSSYGSGETQYF
TRBV5-1,CASSLEASGSIANTGELFF
TRBV28,CASRPGLAGYNEQFF
TRBV19,CASNTDRGGNQPQHF
TRBV11-2,CASSSRPTGGSRDTQYF
TRBV7-2,CASSTEGLPNEQFF
TRBV7-2,CASSLGLAGFEQYF
TRBV11-2,CASSSLRTGASSGANVLTF
TRBV19,CASSIGGASSNTEAFF
TRBV7-2,CASSWGTGEKETQYF
TRBV20-1,CSASGLAESTDTQYF
TRBV29-1,CSLSPGTDTQYF
TRBV7-2,CASSFVRGANTEAFF
TRBV7-2,CASSSGRADGYTF
TRBV12-3/TRBV12-4,CATRQGLGETQYF
TRBV27,CASSFLRGREAFF
TRBV28,CATLLEARGSNQPQHF
TRBV7-2,CASREGGYEQFF
TRBV7-9,CASSLYGGAASRGNTIYF
TRBV6-5,CASAFPGTDNSPLHF
TRBV12-5,CASGRAGAADTQYF